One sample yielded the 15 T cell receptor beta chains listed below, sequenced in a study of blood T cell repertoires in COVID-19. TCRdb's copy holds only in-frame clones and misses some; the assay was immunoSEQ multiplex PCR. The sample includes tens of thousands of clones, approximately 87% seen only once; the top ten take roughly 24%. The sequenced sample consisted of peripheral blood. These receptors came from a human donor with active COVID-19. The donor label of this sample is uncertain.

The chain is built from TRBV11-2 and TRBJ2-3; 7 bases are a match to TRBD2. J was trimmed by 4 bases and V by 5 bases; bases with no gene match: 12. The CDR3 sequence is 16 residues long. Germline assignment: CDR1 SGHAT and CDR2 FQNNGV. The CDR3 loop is CASSPGLNIESDTQYF. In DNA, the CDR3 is TGTGCCAGCAGCCCGGGACTAAACATTGAGTCAGATACGCAGTATTTT.

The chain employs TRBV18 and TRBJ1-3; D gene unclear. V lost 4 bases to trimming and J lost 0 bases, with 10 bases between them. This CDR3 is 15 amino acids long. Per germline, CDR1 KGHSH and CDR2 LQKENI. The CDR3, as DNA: TGTGCCAGCTCACAAATAGACATCTCTGGAAACACCATATATTTT. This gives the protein CASSQIDISGNTIYF.

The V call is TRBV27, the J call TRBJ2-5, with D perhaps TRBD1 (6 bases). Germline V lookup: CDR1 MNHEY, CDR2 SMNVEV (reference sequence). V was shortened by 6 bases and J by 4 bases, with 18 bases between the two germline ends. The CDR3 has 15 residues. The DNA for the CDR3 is TGTGCCAGCAGACAGACAGGATCCTTTGGAGAGACCCAGTACTTC. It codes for CASRQTGSFGETQYF.

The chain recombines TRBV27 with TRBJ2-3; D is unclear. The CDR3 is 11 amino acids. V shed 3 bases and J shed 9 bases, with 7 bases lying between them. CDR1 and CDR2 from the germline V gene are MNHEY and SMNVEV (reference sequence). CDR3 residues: CASSFRSTQYF. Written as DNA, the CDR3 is TGTGCCAGCAGTTTTAGAAGCACGCAGTATTTT.

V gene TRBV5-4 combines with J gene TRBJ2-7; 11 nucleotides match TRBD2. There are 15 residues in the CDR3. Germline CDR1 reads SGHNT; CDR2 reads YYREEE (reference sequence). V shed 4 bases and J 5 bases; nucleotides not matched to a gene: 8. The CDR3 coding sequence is TGTGCCAGCAGCGGAATAGCGGGGGGGCGGAACGAGCAGTACTTC. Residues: CASSGIAGGRNEQYF.

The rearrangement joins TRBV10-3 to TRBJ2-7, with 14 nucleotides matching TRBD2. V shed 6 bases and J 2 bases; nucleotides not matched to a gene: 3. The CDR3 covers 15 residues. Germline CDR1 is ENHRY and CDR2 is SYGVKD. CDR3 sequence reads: CAISTGLAGAYEQYF. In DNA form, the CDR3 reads TGTGCCATCAGCACGGGACTAGCGGGAGCCTACGAGCAGTACTTC.

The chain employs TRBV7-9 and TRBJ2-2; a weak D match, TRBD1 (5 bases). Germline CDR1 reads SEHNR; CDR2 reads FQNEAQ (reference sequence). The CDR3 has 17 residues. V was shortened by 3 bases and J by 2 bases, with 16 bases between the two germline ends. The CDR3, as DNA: TGTGCCAGCAGCTTGGGGCTACGCGGCACCAACACCGGGGAGCTGTTTTTT. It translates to CASSLGLRGTNTGELFF. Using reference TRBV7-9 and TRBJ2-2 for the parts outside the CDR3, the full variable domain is DTGVSQNPRHKITKRGQNVTFRCDPISEHNRLYWYRQTLGQGPEFLTYFQNEAQLEKSRLLSDRFSAERPKGSFSTLEIQRTEQGDSAMYLCASSLGLRGTNTGELFFGEGSRLTVL.

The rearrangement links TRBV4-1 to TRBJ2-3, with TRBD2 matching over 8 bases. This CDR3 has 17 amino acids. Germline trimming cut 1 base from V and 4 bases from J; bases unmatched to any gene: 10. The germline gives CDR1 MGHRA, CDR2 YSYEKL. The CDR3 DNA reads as TGCGCCAGCAGCCAAGGCTCGGGAGCGGGGGTTGCAGATACGCAGTATTTT. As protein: CASSQGSGAGVADTQYF.

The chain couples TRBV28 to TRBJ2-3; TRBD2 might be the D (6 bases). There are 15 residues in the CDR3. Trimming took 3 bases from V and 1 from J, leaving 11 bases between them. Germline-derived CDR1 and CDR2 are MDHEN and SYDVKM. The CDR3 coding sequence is TGTGCCAGCAGTTTTCCGACTAGGGGCACAGATACGCAGTATTTT. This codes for CASSFPTRGTDTQYF.

The CDR3 sequence: CASRLSGRVETQYF. The CDR3 DNA reads as TGTGCCAGCAGGCTGAGCGGGAGGGTTGAGACCCAGTACTTC. The chain is built from TRBV28 and TRBJ2-5; 10 positions agree with TRBD2. The CDR3 has 14 residues. The germline CDR1 and CDR2 sequences are MDHEN and SYDVKM. With 6 bases clipped from V and 5 bases from J, the junction kept 6 bases outside the gene matches.

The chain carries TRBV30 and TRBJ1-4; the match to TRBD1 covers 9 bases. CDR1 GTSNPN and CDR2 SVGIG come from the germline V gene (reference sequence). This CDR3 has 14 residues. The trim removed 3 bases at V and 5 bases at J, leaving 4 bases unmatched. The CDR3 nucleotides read TGTGCCTGGAGCCTGGGACAGGGCAATGAAAAACTGTTTTTT. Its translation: CAWSLGQGNEKLFF. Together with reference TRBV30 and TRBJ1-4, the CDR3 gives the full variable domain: SQTIHQWPATLVQPVGSPLSLECTVEGTSNPNLYWYRQAAGRGLQLLFYSVGIGQISSEVPQNLSASRPQDRQFILSSKKLLLSDSGFYLCAWSLGQGNEKLFFGSGTQLSVL.

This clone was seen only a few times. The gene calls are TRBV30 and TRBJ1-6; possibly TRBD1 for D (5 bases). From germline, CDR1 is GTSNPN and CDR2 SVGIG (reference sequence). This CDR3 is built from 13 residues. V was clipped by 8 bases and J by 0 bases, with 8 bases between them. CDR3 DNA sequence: TGTGCCCTCGGGGGCTCCTATAATTCACCCCTCCACTTT. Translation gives CALGGSYNSPLHF.

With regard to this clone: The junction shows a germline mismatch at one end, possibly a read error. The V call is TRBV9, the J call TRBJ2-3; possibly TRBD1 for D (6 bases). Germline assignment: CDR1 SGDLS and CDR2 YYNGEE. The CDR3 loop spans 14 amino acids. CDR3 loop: CAGSRGGPPDTQYF. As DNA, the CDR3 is TGTGCCGGCAGCAGAGGGGGACCCCCAGATACGCAGTATTTT.

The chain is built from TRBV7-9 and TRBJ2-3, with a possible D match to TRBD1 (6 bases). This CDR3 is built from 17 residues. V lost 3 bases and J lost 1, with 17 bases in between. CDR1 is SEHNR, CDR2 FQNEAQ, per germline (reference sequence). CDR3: CASSFFKQQGGTDTQYF. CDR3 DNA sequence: TGTGCCAGCAGCTTTTTTAAACAACAGGGCGGCACAGATACGCAGTATTTT.

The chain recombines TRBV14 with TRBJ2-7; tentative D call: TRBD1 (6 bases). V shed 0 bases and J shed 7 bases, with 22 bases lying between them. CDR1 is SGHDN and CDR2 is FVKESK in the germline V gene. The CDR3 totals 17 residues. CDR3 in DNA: TGTGCCAGCAGCCAAGACCAGGGGACCTCCCTTTTGCGGGAGCAGTACTTC. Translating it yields CASSQDQGTSLLREQYF.